Listed here are 21 T cell receptor beta chains from one sample, sequenced in a study of blood T cell repertoires in COVID-19. The protocol was immunoSEQ multiplex PCR, while the TCRdb copy is restricted to in-frame clones and leaves out a portion. The data show hundreds of thousands of clones, with 86% seen just once and over 1.3% held by the top ten. The source material was peripheral blood. These receptors all come from a woman aged 25 to 39 with active or convalescent COVID-19.

This sequence joins TRBV10-3 and TRBJ1-6; D is uncertain. Germline V gene lookup returns CDR1 ENHRY and CDR2 SYGVKD. Trimming removed 5 bases from V and 0 bases from J, with 11 bases in between. CDR3 length equals 16 residues. Here the CDR3 DNA reads TGTGCCATCAGTCTAACAGAGAGCTCCTATAATTCACCCCTCCACTTT. Protein sequence: CAISLTESSYNSPLHF.

This clone has only one observation. The V call is TRBV5-6, the J call TRBJ2-3; TRBD2 agrees at 9 bases. This CDR3 region has 18 residues. Per germline, CDR1 SGHDT and CDR2 YYEEEE. The V and J ends lost 1 base and 3 bases, in that order; junction bases with no gene match: 12. The CDR3 DNA reads as TGTGCCAGCAGCTTGCGGTCTGGGCGGGAGGGCCGTACAGATACGCAGTATTTT. It encodes CASSLRSGREGRTDTQYF.

This clone was seen a single time. The genes are TRBV19 and TRBJ1-5, with a weak D call TRBD1 (5 bases). The V and J ends lost 0 bases and 5 bases respectively, with 8 bases between them. Germline values: CDR1 LNHDA, CDR2 SQIVND (reference sequence). The CDR3 has 14 residues. The CDR3 coding sequence is TGTGCCAGTAGTATAGACAGGGCGGATCAGCCCCAGCATTTT. Amino acids: CASSIDRADQPQHF. Combining the CDR3 with reference TRBV19 and TRBJ1-5 gives the whole variable domain DGGITQSPKYLFRKEGQNVTLSCEQNLNHDAMYWYRQDPGQGLRLIYYSQIVNDFQKGDIAEGYSVSREKKESFPLTVTSAQKNPTAFYLCASSIDRADQPQHFGDGTRLSIL.

The rearrangement uses TRBV7-9 and TRBJ1-2; 7 bases are shared with TRBD1. The V gene's germline CDR1 is SEHNR and CDR2 FQNEAQ (reference sequence). The trim removed 2 bases at V and 4 bases at J, leaving 13 bases unmatched. CDR3 length: 17 residues. The CDR3 region has the DNA TGTGCCAGCAGCTTATCAGGGGGACAAATCCGACTCTATGGCTACACCTTC. It specifies CASSLSGGQIRLYGYTF.

V gene TRBV5-1 combines with J gene TRBJ2-1; D may be TRBD2 (6 bases). The CDR3 covers 14 residues. From germline, CDR1 is SGHRS and CDR2 YFSETQ. Trimming shortened V by 1 base and J by 7 bases, and 12 bases separated the two germline ends. The CDR3: CASSLMGRENEQFF. The CDR3 nucleotides read TGCGCCAGCAGCTTGATGGGTCGGGAGAATGAGCAGTTCTTC.

V is TRBV7-9 and J is TRBJ1-2; 8 bases line up with TRBD1. Germline lookup yields CDR1 SEHNR and CDR2 FQNEAQ (reference sequence). V lost 0 bases and J lost 1; bases outside the gene matches: 4. The CDR3 spans 16 residues. CDR3 nucleotides: TGTGCCAGCAGCTTAGCCCGGACAGGGAGTAACTATGGCTACACCTTC. This gives the protein CASSLARTGSNYGYTF. Complete variable domain (other parts from reference TRBV7-9 and TRBJ1-2): DTGVSQNPRHKITKRGQNVTFRCDPISEHNRLYWYRQTLGQGPEFLTYFQNEAQLEKSRLLSDRFSAERPKGSFSTLEIQRTEQGDSAMYLCASSLARTGSNYGYTFGSGTRLTVV.

The chain uses TRBV5-6 and TRBJ1-1, with a weak D call TRBD1 (5 bases). The V end was cut by 2 bases, the J end by 2 bases, with 7 bases between. This CDR3 is built from 13 residues. Germline CDR1 SGHDT, CDR2 YYEEEE. CDR3 nucleotides: TGTGCCAGCAGCTTTACAGGTAACACTGAAGCTTTCTTT. The encoded protein is CASSFTGNTEAFF. The full variable domain, in which reference TRBV5-6 and TRBJ1-1 provide the parts outside the CDR3, is DAGVTQSPTHLIKTRGQQVTLRCSPKSGHDTVSWYQQALGQGPQFIFQYYEEEERQRGNFPDRFSGHQFPNYSSELNVNALLLGDSALYLCASSFTGNTEAFFGQGTRLTVV.

The rearrangement links TRBV2 to TRBJ1-5; 11 bases match TRBD1. The CDR3 is made up of 15 amino acids. CDR1 is SNHLY, CDR2 FYNNEI, per germline. The J segment lost 6 bases and the V segment lost 4 bases, leaving 5 bases of the junction unmatched. CDR3 in DNA: TGTGCCAGCAGTGCCGGGACAGGGGGTAGTCAGCCCCAGCATTTT. Protein sequence: CASSAGTGGSQPQHF.

Only a few counts were recorded for this clone. This chain uses TRBV19 with TRBJ1-4; TRBD1 matches at 8 bases. In germline, CDR1 is LNHDA, CDR2 SQIVND (reference sequence). J lost 6 bases, V lost 6 bases, and 3 bases had no gene match. The CDR3 length is 13 residues. The CDR3 DNA is TGTGCCAGTAGACAGGGGGGTTATGAAAAACTGTTTTTT. This gives the protein CASRQGGYEKLFF.

The chain couples TRBV6-2 or TRBV6-3 to TRBJ1-2; 7 nucleotides match TRBD1. V was pared by 5 bases and J by 2 bases, with 11 bases of the junction left unmatched. The CDR3 has 16 amino acids. The germline gives CDR1 MNHEY, CDR2 SVGEGT. CDR3 amino acids: CASSPEGQYINYGYTF. The CDR3 DNA reads as TGTGCCAGCAGTCCCGAGGGACAGTACATAAACTATGGCTACACCTTC.

This chain joins TRBV6-6 and TRBJ1-2; perhaps TRBD1 as D (6 bases). The CDR3 is 14 amino acids. Trimming shortened V by 5 bases and J by 8 bases, and 18 bases separated the two germline ends. CDR1 is MNHNY, CDR2 SVGAGI, per germline (reference sequence). CDR3 in DNA: TGTGCCAGCAGTCAACCGACAGGTTTGAAAGGCTACACCTTC. It translates to CASSQPTGLKGYTF.

This chain joins TRBV30 and TRBJ1-2; the match to TRBD1 covers 8 bases. The CDR3 totals 15 residues. With V trimmed by 5 bases and J by 7 bases, 15 bases remained unmatched. CDR1 GTSNPN and CDR2 SVGIG come from the germline V gene (reference sequence). CDR3: CAWDWAGGTVGGYTF. CDR3 nucleotide sequence: TGTGCCTGGGACTGGGCAGGGGGCACGGTGGGTGGCTACACCTTC.

This chain uses TRBV4-2 with TRBJ2-1; D perhaps matches TRBD2 (7 bases). With 3 bases removed from V and 4 bases from J, the gap between germline ends came to 16 bases. Germline CDR1 is LGHNA and CDR2 is YNFKEQ. The CDR3 consists of 16 residues. The chain's CDR3 is CASSQGRGASYNEQFF. CDR3 in DNA: TGTGCCAGCAGCCAGGGTCGGGGGGCAAGTTACAATGAGCAGTTCTTC.

The chain's CDR3 is CASSLEQGGFGEQFF. The CDR3 bases are TGCGCCAGCAGCTTGGAACAGGGCGGTTTCGGTGAGCAGTTCTTC. The chain links TRBV5-1 to TRBJ2-1; weak D call: TRBD1 (6 bases). The CDR3 runs 15 residues. The germline V and J ends were trimmed by 0 bases and 9 bases, with 16 bases remaining between them. Germline V gene sequence: CDR1 SGHRS, CDR2 YFSETQ.

V and J are TRBV5-1 and TRBJ2-1; D may be TRBD1 (6 bases). The CDR3 contains 15 residues. V gave up 5 bases and J gave up 8 bases, with 20 bases separating them. The germline V gene encodes CDR1 SGHRS and CDR2 YFSETQ. The CDR3 coding sequence is TGCGCCAGCAGTGAGGCCACAGGGCTGATCCATGAGCAGTTCTTC. It encodes CASSEATGLIHEQFF.

This chain uses TRBV11-3 with TRBJ2-7, with 7 nucleotides matching TRBD1. V gave up 1 base and J gave up 4 bases; unmatched junction bases: 4. The CDR3 loop spans 14 amino acids. CDR1 SGHNT and CDR2 YENEEA come from the germline V gene. The CDR3 DNA is TGTGCCAGCAGCTTAGGTGCAGGGGGTTACGAGCAGTACTTC. Translating gives CASSLGAGGYEQYF.

The genes are TRBV15 and TRBJ1-2; the D gene is possibly TRBD1 (5 bases). Germline V CDR1 and CDR2: LNHNV, YYDKDF (reference sequence). The CDR3 covers 16 residues. The V and J ends lost 3 bases and 4 bases respectively, with 18 bases between them. The DNA for the CDR3 is TGTGCCACCAGCAGCGGCCCGGCAAGGGGCGTCTATGGCTACACCTTC. Translating it yields CATSSGPARGVYGYTF.

The V and J genes are TRBV2 and TRBJ2-1; D call uncertain. CDR3 length: 14 amino acids. Trimming took off 4 bases at V and 0 bases at J, with 7 bases between the two ends. Per germline, CDR1 SNHLY and CDR2 FYNNEI. CDR3 sequence: CASSVRDSYNEQFF. The CDR3 bases are TGTGCCAGCAGTGTGAGAGACTCCTACAATGAGCAGTTCTTC.

The sample holds one count of this clone. The CDR3 DNA sequence: TGTGCCAGCGGCCCCCACAGGGCATCTAACTATGGCTACACCTTC. It translates to CASGPHRASNYGYTF. The gene calls are TRBV21-1 and TRBJ1-2; no DNA check was done on the table's D call, TRBD1. TRBV21-1 represents a pseudogene. The CDR3 consists of 15 residues.

V gene TRBV5-1 combines with J gene TRBJ2-5, with unresolved D. Trimming removed 4 bases from V and 4 bases from J, with 11 bases in between. Germline V gene sequence: CDR1 SGHRS, CDR2 YFSETQ. The CDR3 has 13 amino acids. This CDR3 is CASSPNSRETQYF. The CDR3 DNA reads TGCGCCAGCAGCCCCAACTCTCGAGAGACCCAGTACTTC.

The chain couples TRBV10-3 to TRBJ2-1, with 9 bases identical to TRBD1. V shed 3 bases, J shed 6 bases, and the junction held 3 bases outside the gene matches. The CDR3 is 14 residues long. Germline CDR1 and CDR2: ENHRY and SYGVKD. The CDR3 is CAISEPDRGNEQFF. For the CDR3, the DNA is TGTGCCATCAGTGAACCGGACAGGGGCAATGAGCAGTTCTTC.